This T cell receptor (beta chain) was observed in a study of CD8+ T cells in alopecia areata. As to treatment: oral pan-JAK inhibitor, 5-10 mg twice daily. Punch biopsies of lesional scalp, plus peripheral blood, were taken from alopecia areata patients. RNA was extracted and reverse transcribed into cDNA as the sequencing template. Some clones are missing from TCRdb's copy, which holds only in-frame ones; the method was immunoSEQ multiplex PCR. The sample shows around 300,000 clones, 60% of them seen only once. Trimming took 2 bases from V and 6 from J, leaving 10 bases between them. Per germline, CDR1 GTSNPN and CDR2 SVGIG (reference sequence). This CDR3 comprises 12 residues.

The chain is built from TRBV30 and TRBJ1-1, with D possibly TRBD1 on 6 matching bases. This clonotype was sampled from a human donor with alopecia areata. This sample comprised CD4+ T cells sorted from blood, obtained around week 54, from a patient treated with tofacitinib. CDR3 sequence: CAWSLEGAEAFF. The DNA for the CDR3 is TGTGCCTGGAGTTTGGAGGGGGCTGAAGCTTTCTTT.